This TCR beta chain was sequenced in a study of radiation and T cells in renal cell carcinoma. Overall study findings and caveats: Pretreatment tumor biopsies were lacking, so baseline clonotypes are unknown.

TCRdb's copy holds only in-frame clones and misses some; the assay was immunoSEQ multiplex PCR. The sample consists of more than 95,000 clones, around 80% of them appearing once. The table lists this clone with a few counts. Its antigen is undetermined. Noted time point: blood 2 weeks post-SBRT. Treatment reported: 15 Gy SBRT to primary tumor, nephrectomy 4 weeks later. This clonotype was obtained from a man aged 50-59 years with renal cell carcinoma. This specimen was blood, taken from a patient whose treatment included radiotherapy and nephrectomy.

As DNA, the CDR3 is TGTGCCAGTAGTATAGGGGGACAGGGGGCCAATGAGCAGTTCTTC. Translating it yields CASSIGGQGANEQFF. The gene calls are TRBV19 and TRBJ2-1; 12 bases match TRBD1. Germline assignment: CDR1 LNHDA and CDR2 SQIVND (reference sequence). Trimming took 1 base from V and 6 from J; bases not matched to a gene: 1. CDR3 length equals 15 residues.